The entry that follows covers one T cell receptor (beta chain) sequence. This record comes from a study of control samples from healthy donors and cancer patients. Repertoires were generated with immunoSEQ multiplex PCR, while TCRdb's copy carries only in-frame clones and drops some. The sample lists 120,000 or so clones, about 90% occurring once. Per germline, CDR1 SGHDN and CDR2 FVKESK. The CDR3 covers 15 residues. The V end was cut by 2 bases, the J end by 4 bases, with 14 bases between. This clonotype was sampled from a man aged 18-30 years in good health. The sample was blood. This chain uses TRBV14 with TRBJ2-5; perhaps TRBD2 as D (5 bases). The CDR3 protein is CASSQIGVGSETQYF. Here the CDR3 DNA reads TGTGCCAGCAGCCAAATCGGGGTAGGGTCAGAGACCCAGTACTTC.